One TCR beta chain is described in this entry. Its binding antigen is unknown. No base-level quality is on record; no much larger clone is a single base apart. Compared with germline, V lacks 4 bases and J lacks 4 bases; bases without a gene match: 3. Reading from cysteine to phenylalanine, the CDR3 counts 15 amino acids. Left in the record is the CDR3 DNA by itself, 45 bases read in frame from the first base. CDR1 and CDR2, looked up from the germline V gene (reference sequence), are MNHEY and SMNVEV. To sequence the TCRbeta CDR3 region, genomic DNA was isolated from the sorted cells. The immunoSEQ Assay was used to sequence the TCRbeta CDR3 regions. Sourced from immuneACCESS, this table was stored by TCRdb with only in-frame sequences that have V and J called. A share of the clones is absent; for the studies checked, an unresolved V gene accounts for under half, and the remainder has no known explanation. Recorded for this sample are around 30,000 clones; 90% of them occurred a single time. Clones ranked in the top ten supply 24% of the sample.

This sample stems from a study of OX40 agonist ivuxolimab in advanced cancers. For the wider study: The costimulatory receptor OX40 (CD134) was targeted by ivuxolimab, a fully human IgG2 agonistic monoclonal antibody. Intravenous ivuxolimab was administered to patients every 2 weeks at six dose levels: 0.01, 0.1, 0.3, 1.5, 3 and 10 mg/kg. In the dose-escalation cohort, roughly 80% of patients were male, and the mean age was roughly 60 years, with a range of about 23 to 85. Three dose-escalation patients achieved partial responses, one with hepatocellular carcinoma and two with cutaneous melanoma. Prior anti-PD-1, anti-PD-L1 or anti-CTLA-4 therapy was permitted, and checkpoint inhibitors had been received by 30% to 40% of dose-escalation patients. The point of sequencing TCRbeta in the periphery was to test whether ivuxolimab changed TCR sequence diversity and drove clonal T-cell expansion. The paper covers the monotherapy dose-escalation part of the phase I ivuxolimab trial, which included N of about 50 patients. Of the roughly 51 dose-escalation patients, hepatocellular carcinoma was present in 19, melanoma in around 15, renal cell carcinoma in 9 and head and neck cancer in 9. Study-level results and caveats: The antigen specificity of the clonally expanded peripheral T cells was not determined. On average, CD8+ T cells showed more expanded clones than CD4+ T cells after ivuxolimab. Low levels of normalized T-cell clonal expansion were also seen in some patients who did not respond. In partial responders in the 0.1-3.0 mg/kg groups, normalized peripheral clonal expansion was found to be among the lowest, especially among CD8+ T cells. Clonal expansion of both CD4+ and CD8+ blood T cells was observed from baseline to week 6 at doses 0.1 to 3.0 mg/kg.

Patients with a history of autoimmune disease or receiving systemic immunosuppression were excluded from the trial. Peripheral blood for TCR sequencing was drawn from every dose cohort at baseline, at cycle 4 day 1 and at cycle 7 day 1. Samples were obtained from an open-label, multicenter, first-in-human phase I dose-escalation trial of ivuxolimab. Adults with locally advanced or metastatic melanoma, renal cell carcinoma, hepatocellular carcinoma or head and neck squamous cell carcinoma were enrolled in the trial. CD4+ and CD8+ T cells were sorted separately from peripheral blood before TCR sequencing.

The chain couples TRBV27 to TRBJ2-1, with TRBD2 matching 11 junction bases. The origin of this receptor is an adult with an advanced solid tumor such as melanoma, head and neck, liver or kidney cancer. Sequenced here: CD4+ or CD8+ T cells sorted from blood, sampled in a trial of the OX40 agonist ivuxolimab. The DNA is TGTGCCAGCAGTTCCACTAGCGGGAGATACAATGAGCAGTTCTTC. This encodes CASSSTSGRYNEQFF.